The T cell receptor beta chain under discussion was sequenced for a study of shared clonotypes between healthy human individuals. Study-wide results and caveats: With a few donors compared, roughly 4.9% of naive CD4 clonotypes were shared. It was the non-shared clonotypes that had lower generation probabilities than clonotypes shared by all four donors.

Points on this clone: What it recognizes is unknown.

Every subset had its genomic DNA shared out evenly among several immunoSEQ plates. Clones were read by immunoSEQ multiplex PCR, and TCRdb kept only the in-frame ones, dropping some. The sample shows about 2.4 million clones, approximately 93% of them seen only once. Donors comprised only Caucasian adults living in Nashville, Tennessee. Germline trimming cut 3 bases from V and 15 bases from J; bases unmatched to any gene: 14. CDR3 length: 14 residues. The germline V gene encodes CDR1 SGHTA and CDR2 FQGTGA. The rearrangement uses TRBV7-3 and TRBJ2-1, with 7 bases aligning to TRBD1. The sequenced material came from naive CD4+ T cells from PBMCs. This sample's subset: CD45RA+ positively selected. The source is a man younger than 35 in good health. Some clones in this sample may be carry-over from other donors' samples. DNA for the CDR3: TGTGCCAGCAGCTTCCGGGGACAGCCAACAAACTTGTTCTTC. Its translation: CASSFRGQPTNLFF.